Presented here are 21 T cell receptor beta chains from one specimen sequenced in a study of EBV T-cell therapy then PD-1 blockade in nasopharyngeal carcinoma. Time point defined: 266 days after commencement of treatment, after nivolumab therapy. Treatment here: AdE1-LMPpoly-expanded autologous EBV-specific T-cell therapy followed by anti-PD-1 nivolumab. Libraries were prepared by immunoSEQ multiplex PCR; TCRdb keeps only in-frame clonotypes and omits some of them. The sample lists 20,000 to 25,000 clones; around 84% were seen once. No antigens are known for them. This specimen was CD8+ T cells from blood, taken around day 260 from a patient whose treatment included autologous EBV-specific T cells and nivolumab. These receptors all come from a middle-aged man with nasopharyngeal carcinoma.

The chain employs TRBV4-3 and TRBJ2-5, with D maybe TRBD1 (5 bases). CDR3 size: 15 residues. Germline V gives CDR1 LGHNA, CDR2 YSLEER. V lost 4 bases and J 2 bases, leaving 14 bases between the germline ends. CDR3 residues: CASSLSGAGQETQYF. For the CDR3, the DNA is TGCGCCAGCAGCCTCTCTGGGGCAGGGCAAGAGACCCAGTACTTC.

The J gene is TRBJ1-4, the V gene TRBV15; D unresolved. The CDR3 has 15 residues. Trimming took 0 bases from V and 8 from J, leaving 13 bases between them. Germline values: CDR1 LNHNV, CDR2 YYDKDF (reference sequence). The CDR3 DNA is TGTGCCACCAGCAGAGAGGTTGAGTTGGCAGAAAAACTGTTTTTT. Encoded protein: CATSREVELAEKLFF.

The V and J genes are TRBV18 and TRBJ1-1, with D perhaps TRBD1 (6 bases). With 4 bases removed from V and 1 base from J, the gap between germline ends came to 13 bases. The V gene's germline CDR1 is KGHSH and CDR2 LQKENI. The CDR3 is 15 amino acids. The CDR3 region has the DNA TGTGCCAGCTCACTCTCGGGGGGGGCGAACACTGAAGCTTTCTTT. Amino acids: CASSLSGGANTEAFF.

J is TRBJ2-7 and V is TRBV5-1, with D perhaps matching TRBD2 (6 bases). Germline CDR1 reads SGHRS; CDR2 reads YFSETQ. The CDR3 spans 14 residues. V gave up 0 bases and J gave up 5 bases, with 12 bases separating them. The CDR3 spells CASSLELAPDEQYF. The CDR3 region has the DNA TGCGCCAGCAGCTTGGAACTAGCCCCCGACGAGCAGTACTTC.

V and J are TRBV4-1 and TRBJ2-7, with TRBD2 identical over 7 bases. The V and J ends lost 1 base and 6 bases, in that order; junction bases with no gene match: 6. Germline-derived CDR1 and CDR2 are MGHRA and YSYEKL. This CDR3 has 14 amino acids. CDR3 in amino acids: CASSQVTGGGEQYF. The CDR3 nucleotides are TGCGCCAGCAGCCAAGTCACGGGGGGAGGCGAGCAGTACTTC.

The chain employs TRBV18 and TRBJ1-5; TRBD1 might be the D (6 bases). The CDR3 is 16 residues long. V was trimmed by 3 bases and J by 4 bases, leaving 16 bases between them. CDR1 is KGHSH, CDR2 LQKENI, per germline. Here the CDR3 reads CASSPVGGGGNQPQHF. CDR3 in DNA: TGTGCCAGCTCACCGGTTGGGGGGGGCGGGAATCAGCCCCAGCATTTT.

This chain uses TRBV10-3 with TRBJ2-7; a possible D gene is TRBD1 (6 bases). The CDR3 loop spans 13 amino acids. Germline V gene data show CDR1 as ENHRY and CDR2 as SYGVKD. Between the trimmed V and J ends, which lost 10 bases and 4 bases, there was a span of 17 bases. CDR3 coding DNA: TGTGCCACCGAGTCCGGGACAAGTTACGAGCAGTACTTC. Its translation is CATESGTSYEQYF.

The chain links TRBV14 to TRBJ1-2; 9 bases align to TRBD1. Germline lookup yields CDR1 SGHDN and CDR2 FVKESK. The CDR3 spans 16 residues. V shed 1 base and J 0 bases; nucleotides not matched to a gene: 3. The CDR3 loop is CASSQGGQGANYGYTF. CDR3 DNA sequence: TGTGCCAGCAGCCAAGGGGGACAGGGAGCTAACTATGGCTACACCTTC. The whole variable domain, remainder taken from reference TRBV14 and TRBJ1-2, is EAGVTQFPSHSVIEKGQTVTLRCDPISGHDNLYWYRRVMGKEIKFLLHFVKESKQDESGMPNNRFLAERTGGTYSTLKVQPAELEDSGVYFCASSQGGQGANYGYTFGSGTRLTVV.

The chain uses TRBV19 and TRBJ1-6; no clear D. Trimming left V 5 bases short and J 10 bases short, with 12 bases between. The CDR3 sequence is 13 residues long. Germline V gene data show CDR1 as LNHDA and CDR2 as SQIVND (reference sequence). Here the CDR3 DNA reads TGTGCCAGTAGTGCCCGGTCGGACTCACCCCTCCACTTT. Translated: CASSARSDSPLHF. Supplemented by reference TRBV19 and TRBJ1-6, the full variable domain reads DGGITQSPKYLFRKEGQNVTLSCEQNLNHDAMYWYRQDPGQGLRLIYYSQIVNDFQKGDIAEGYSVSREKKESFPLTVTSAQKNPTAFYLCASSARSDSPLHFGNGTRLTVT.

The CDR3 nucleotides are TGTGCCAGCAGTTACAGGGACAGGGTAACAGATACGCAGTATTTT. This translates into CASSYRDRVTDTQYF. The V and J genes are TRBV27 and TRBJ2-3, with 9 bases lining up with TRBD1. The CDR3 runs 15 residues. From germline, CDR1 is MNHEY and CDR2 SMNVEV (reference sequence). The V gene end was trimmed by 4 bases and the J gene end by 3 bases; junction bases not matched to a gene: 5.

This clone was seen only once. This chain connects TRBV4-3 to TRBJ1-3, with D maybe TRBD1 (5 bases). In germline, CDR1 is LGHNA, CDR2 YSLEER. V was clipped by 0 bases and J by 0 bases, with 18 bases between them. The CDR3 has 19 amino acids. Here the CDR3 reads CASSQDLLAGLFSGNTIYF. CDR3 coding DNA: TGCGCCAGCAGCCAAGATCTTTTGGCAGGGCTTTTCTCTGGAAACACCATATATTTT.

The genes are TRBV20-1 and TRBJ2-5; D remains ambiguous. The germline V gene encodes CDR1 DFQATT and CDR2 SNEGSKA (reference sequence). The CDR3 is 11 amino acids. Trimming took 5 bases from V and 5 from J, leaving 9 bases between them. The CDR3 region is CSAVPGETQYF. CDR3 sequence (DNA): TGCAGTGCTGTGCCCGGGGAGACCCAGTACTTC.

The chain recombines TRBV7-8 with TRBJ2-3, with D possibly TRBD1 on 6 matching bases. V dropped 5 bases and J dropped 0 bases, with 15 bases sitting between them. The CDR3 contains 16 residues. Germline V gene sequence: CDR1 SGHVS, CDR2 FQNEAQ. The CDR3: CASSQQGGGSTDTQYF. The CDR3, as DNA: TGTGCCAGCAGCCAACAGGGTGGCGGCAGCACAGATACGCAGTATTTT.

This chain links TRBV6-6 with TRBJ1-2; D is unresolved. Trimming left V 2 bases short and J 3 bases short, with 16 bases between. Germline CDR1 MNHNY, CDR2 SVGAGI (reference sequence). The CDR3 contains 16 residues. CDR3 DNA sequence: TGTGCCAGCAGTTACCGCTTCCAGGACGGATACTATGGCTACACCTTC. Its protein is CASSYRFQDGYYGYTF.

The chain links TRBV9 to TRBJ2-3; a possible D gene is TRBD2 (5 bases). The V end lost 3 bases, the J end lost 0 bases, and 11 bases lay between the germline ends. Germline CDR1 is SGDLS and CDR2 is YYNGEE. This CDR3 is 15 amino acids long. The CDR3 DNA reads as TGTGCCAGCAGCGCCGGACTGTCTAGCACAGATACGCAGTATTTT. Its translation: CASSAGLSSTDTQYF.

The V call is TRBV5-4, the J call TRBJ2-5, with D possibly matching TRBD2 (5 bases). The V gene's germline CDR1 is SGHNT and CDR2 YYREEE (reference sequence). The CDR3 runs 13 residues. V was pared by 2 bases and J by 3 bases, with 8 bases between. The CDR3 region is CASSFTGEETQYF. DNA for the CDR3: TGTGCCAGCAGCTTCACCGGGGAAGAGACCCAGTACTTC.

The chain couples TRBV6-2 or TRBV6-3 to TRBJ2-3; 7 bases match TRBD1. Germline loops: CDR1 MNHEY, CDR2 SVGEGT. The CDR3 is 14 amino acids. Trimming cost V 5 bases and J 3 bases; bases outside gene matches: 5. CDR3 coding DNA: TGTGCCAGCAGTAGCACAGGGGAAACAGATACGCAGTATTTT. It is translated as CASSSTGETDTQYF.

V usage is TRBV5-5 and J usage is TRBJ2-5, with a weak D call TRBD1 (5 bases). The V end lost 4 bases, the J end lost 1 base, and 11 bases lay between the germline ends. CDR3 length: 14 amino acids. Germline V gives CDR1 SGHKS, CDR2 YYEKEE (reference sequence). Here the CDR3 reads CASSLNRTQETQYF. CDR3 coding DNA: TGTGCCAGCAGCCTTAACAGGACCCAAGAGACCCAGTACTTC. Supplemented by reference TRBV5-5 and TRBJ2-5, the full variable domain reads DAGVTQSPTHLIKTRGQQVTLRCSPISGHKSVSWYQQVLGQGPQFIFQYYEKEERGRGNFPDRFSARQFPNYSSELNVNALLLGDSALYLCASSLNRTQETQYFGPGTRLLVL.

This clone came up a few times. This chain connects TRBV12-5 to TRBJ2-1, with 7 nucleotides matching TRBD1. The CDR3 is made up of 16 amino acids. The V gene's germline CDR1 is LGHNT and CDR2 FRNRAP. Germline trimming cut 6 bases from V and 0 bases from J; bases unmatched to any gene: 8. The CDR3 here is CASGSGTASSYNEQFF. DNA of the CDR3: TGTGCTAGTGGCTCCGGGACAGCAAGCTCCTACAATGAGCAGTTCTTC.

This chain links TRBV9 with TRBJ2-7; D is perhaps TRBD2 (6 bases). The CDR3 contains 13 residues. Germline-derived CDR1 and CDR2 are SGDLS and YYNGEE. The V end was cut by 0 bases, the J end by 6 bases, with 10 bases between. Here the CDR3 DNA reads TGTGCCAGCAGCGTAGATGGGGGAGGCGAGCAGTACTTC. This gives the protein CASSVDGGGEQYF.

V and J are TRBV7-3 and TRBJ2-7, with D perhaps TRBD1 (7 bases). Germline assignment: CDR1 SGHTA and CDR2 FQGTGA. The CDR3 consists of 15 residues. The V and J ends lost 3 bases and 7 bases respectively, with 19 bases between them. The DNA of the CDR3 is TGTGCCAGCAGCTTTCGACAGGGAGGTAAGTTGGAGCAGTACTTC. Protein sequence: CASSFRQGGKLEQYF.